This TCR beta chain originates from a study of T cell responses to AZD1222 COVID-19 vaccine. About the research overall: Pooled samples include second doses given at about 4 or 12 weeks.

The length of the CDR3 is 11 residues. V lost 5 bases to trimming and J lost 1 base, with 2 bases between them. Profiled with immunoSEQ multiplex PCR; TCRdb holds only in-frame clones, not every one. Here the sample spans 150,000 or so clones, approximately 92% being singletons. A single count supports this clone. The sequencing here drew on peripheral blood, taken on day 0 of AZD1222 vaccination. The TCR comes from an adult in good health. This rearrangement joins TRBV12-3 or TRBV12-4 to TRBJ1-1; D uncertain. DNA of the CDR3: TGTGCCAGCAGTGGGAACACTGAAGCTTTCTTT. Translation: CASSGNTEAFF.